This entry is about one TCR beta chain. Antigen: not known. CDR3 length: 14 amino acids. The V end was cut by 4 bases, the J end by 0 bases, with 13 bases between. Per germline, CDR1 SQVTM and CDR2 ANQGSEA. The primer mix had 60 Vbeta and 13 Jbeta primers. The table came from immunoSEQ multiplex PCR; TCRdb's copy has only in-frame clones and leaves some out. Among some 180,000 clones, around 80% were seen once, and the ten largest hold less than 1.5%. This sample stems from a study of cytomegalovirus exposure and HLA in healthy donors. Findings and limits, study-wide: Per published reports, the classifier diagnosed cytomegalovirus status with high specificity and sensitivity. In vitro experiments confirmed that three CMV-associated chains were specific for CMV antigens.

The V gene is TRBV29-1, the J gene TRBJ2-7, with a weak D call TRBD2 (5 bases). The sequenced material came from PBMCs. The source of this sequence is a girl between 5 and 17 years old in good health and CMV-seropositive. CDR3 loop: CSVARRLSSYEQYF. CDR3 coding DNA: TGCAGCGTTGCACGGAGGCTTAGCTCCTACGAGCAGTACTTC.